A selection of T cell receptor beta chains follows, all from one sample in a study of blood T cell repertoires in COVID-19. This table comes from immunoSEQ multiplex PCR, and its TCRdb copy is limited to in-frame clones, with some not included. There are under 300,000 clones in the sample; roughly 87% occur only once, and 10% to 15% lies in the top ten. Sequenced: peripheral blood. The receptors here all came from a human donor in a cohort sampled during active COVID-19. Each CDR3 is given with its conserved first and last residue. D genes are given only for firm matches. The size field is filled for only some rows; it gives once, few, many or a size class.

clone_size j_call v_call d_call cdr3_aa cdr3_nt
few TRBJ2-2 TRBV12-5 . CASGSLSQGNTGELFF TGTGCTAGTGGTTCCCTATCACAGGGAAACACCGGGGAGCTGTTTTTT
. TRBJ1-1 TRBV7-9 . CASSNSRRVTEAFF TGTGCCAGCAGCAATTCGAGGAGGGTTACTGAAGCTTTCTTT
few TRBJ2-2 TRBV18 . CASSPDLNTGELFF TGTGCCAGCTCACCAGACTTGAACACCGGGGAGCTGTTTTTT
. TRBJ2-2 TRBV7-9 . CASSLAGQGTGELFF TGTGCCAGCAGCTTAGCTGGGCAGGGCACCGGGGAGCTGTTTTTT
. TRBJ2-2 TRBV10-3 . CAISGDSNTGELFF TGTGCCATCAGTGGGGACTCGAACACCGGGGAGCTGTTTTTT
. TRBJ2-5 TRBV5-8 . CASSLFDWKTQYF TGTGCCAGCAGCCTGTTTGACTGGAAGACCCAGTACTTC
. TRBJ2-7 TRBV4-1 . CASSQDLVPYEQYF TGCGCCAGCAGCCAAGATCTAGTCCCCTACGAGCAGTACTTC
. TRBJ1-2 TRBV27 . CASSSGSGYGYTF TGTGCCAGCAGTTCTGGGAGCGGCTACGGCTACACCTTC
few TRBJ2-2 TRBV10-2 TRBD1 CASSELQGYGELFF TGCGCCAGCAGTGAGCTACAGGGGTACGGGGAGCTGTTTTTT
. TRBJ2-2 TRBV5-1 TRBD2 CASSLRTSGGSPGELFF TGCGCCAGCAGCCTCCGGACTAGCGGTGGTTCCCCCGGGGAGCTGTTTTTT
once TRBJ2-1 TRBV2 TRBD1 CASSAGTGNNEQFF TGTGCCAGCAGTGCCGGGACAGGGAACAATGAGCAGTTCTTC
. TRBJ2-4 TRBV18 TRBD2 CASSPVGPAGVAKNIQYF TGTGCCAGCTCACCAGTCGGTCCGGCGGGAGTAGCCAAAAACATTCAGTACTTC
. TRBJ1-1 TRBV29-1 TRBD1 CSVQRTGSTEAFF TGCAGCGTTCAAAGGACAGGGAGCACTGAAGCTTTCTTT
. TRBJ2-1 TRBV7-8 . CASSPQGYNEQFF TGTGCCAGCAGCCCACAGGGTTACAATGAGCAGTTCTTC
. TRBJ2-3 TRBV28 TRBD2 CASSFAAGGNTDTQYF TGTGCCAGCAGTTTTGCGGCGGGAGGGAACACAGATACGCAGTATTTT
. TRBJ2-1 TRBV4-2 . CASSQGDKGSWFF TGTGCCAGCAGCCAAGGGGATAAGGGGTCGTGGTTCTTC
. TRBJ2-5 TRBV28 TRBD2 CASRLAGLGTQYF TGTGCCAGCAGGTTAGCGGGATTAGGGACCCAGTACTTC
. TRBJ2-6 TRBV6-5 . CASRSGANVLTF TGTGCCAGCAGGAGCGGGGCCAACGTCCTGACTTTC
. TRBJ2-2 TRBV10-2 . CASSELRELFF TGCGCCAGCAGTGAGTTAAGGGAGCTGTTTTTT
. TRBJ1-5 TRBV6-6 . CASSYLRGGNNQPQHF TGTGCCAGCAGTTACTTGCGGGGGGGGAACAATCAGCCCCAGCATTTT
. TRBJ1-5 TRBV4-1 TRBD1 CASKDRGQGQPQHF TGCGCCAGCAAAGACAGGGGGCAAGGGCAGCCCCAGCATTTT
once TRBJ2-3 TRBV18 TRBD2 CASSSTSGRSTDTQYF TGTGCCAGCTCGTCCACTAGCGGGAGGAGCACAGATACGCAGTATTTT
. TRBJ1-1 TRBV25-1 . CASSESLRSNTEAFF TGTGCCAGCAGTGAATCGCTCAGATCGAACACTGAAGCTTTCTTT
. TRBJ2-5 TRBV19 TRBD2 CASSKTSGNQETQYF TGTGCCAGTAGTAAGACTAGCGGGAACCAAGAGACCCAGTACTTC
. TRBJ2-1 TRBV15 TRBD1 CATSRDRSTGGQGRFF TGTGCCACCAGCAGAGATCGAAGTACAGGGGGCCAGGGAAGATTCTTC
few TRBJ1-1 TRBV27 TRBD1 CASSFGRGRLTGWTEAFF TGTGCCAGCAGTTTCGGCAGGGGGCGACTGACTGGGTGGACTGAAGCTTTCTTT